One and the same sample provided the 18 T cell receptor beta chains below, sequenced in a study of blood T cell repertoires in COVID-19. Produced via immunoSEQ multiplex PCR; TCRdb's table is partial and in-frame only. The sample has around 180,000 clones, about 80% seen once; the top ten hold 6.5% to 8.5%. Material for sequencing was peripheral blood. The receptors stem from a human donor in a cohort sampled during active COVID-19.

The CDR3 region has the DNA TGTGCCAGCAGTCTAGAAGCGGGGCTGGATCAGCCCCAGCATTTT. It codes for CASSLEAGLDQPQHF. The chain employs TRBV27 and TRBJ1-5; weak D call: TRBD1 (5 bases). Germline lookup yields CDR1 MNHEY and CDR2 SMNVEV (reference sequence). Trimming removed 5 bases at V and 5 bases at J, with 16 bases between. CDR3 length: 15 amino acids.

V is TRBV11-2 and J is TRBJ1-1; perhaps TRBD1 as D (5 bases). There are 15 residues in the CDR3. Trimming stripped 1 base from V and 3 bases from J, with 12 bases between. Germline-derived CDR1 and CDR2 are SGHAT and FQNNGV. The CDR3 region is CASSLAGRLHTEAFF. CDR3 sequence (DNA): TGTGCCAGCAGCTTAGCAGGGAGGTTGCACACTGAAGCTTTCTTT.

The V and J genes are TRBV27 and TRBJ2-1; 9 bases are shared with TRBD1. This CDR3 comprises 15 residues. Germline V gene sequence: CDR1 MNHEY, CDR2 SMNVEV (reference sequence). With V trimmed by 4 bases and J by 4 bases, 5 bases remained unmatched. The CDR3 nucleotides read TGTGCCAGCAGTTCACGGGACAGGGTATACAATGAGCAGTTCTTC. It yields the protein CASSSRDRVYNEQFF.

The rearrangement joins TRBV12-3 or TRBV12-4 to TRBJ1-5; D uncertain. CDR3 length: 13 residues. Trimming pared 1 base from V and 9 bases from J, leaving 10 bases between. For the CDR3, the DNA is TGTGCCAGCAGTTTAGTAGAGGCCGGGCCCCAGCATTTT. It specifies CASSLVEAGPQHF.

The chain recombines TRBV29-1 with TRBJ1-2; D is possibly TRBD1 (6 bases). The V gene's germline CDR1 is SQVTM and CDR2 ANQGSEA. This CDR3 is built from 12 residues. V gave up 6 bases and J gave up 4 bases, with 12 bases separating them. The CDR3 DNA is TGCAGCGTGGCAGGGGCAGCCTATGGCTACACCTTC. This sequence encodes CSVAGAAYGYTF.

This clone was observed once. The junction departs from germline at one end; a sequencing error may be responsible. This chain connects TRBV4-1 to TRBJ2-6, with 8 bases fitting TRBD2. The germline CDR1 and CDR2 sequences are MGHRA and YSYEKL. The CDR3 has 17 amino acids. The CDR3: CACSREGVLSGANVLTF. The CDR3 DNA reads as TGCGCCTGCAGCCGGGAGGGGGTGCTCTCTGGGGCCAACGTCCTGACTTTC.

The chain links TRBV3-1 (or the pseudogene TRBV3-2) to TRBJ1-3; tentatively, D is TRBD1 (5 bases). This CDR3 has 14 residues. The V gene's germline CDR1 is LGHDT and CDR2 YNNKEL (reference sequence). With 4 bases removed from V and 4 bases from J, the gap between germline ends came to 11 bases. CDR3 sequence reads: CASSRRGGGNTIYF. CDR3 nucleotides: TGTGCCAGCAGCCGAAGGGGAGGCGGAAACACCATATATTTT.

This clone was seen only once. This chain uses TRBV6-6 with TRBJ2-3; 10 bases are a match to TRBD2. With 4 bases clipped from V and 4 bases from J, the junction kept 8 bases outside the gene matches. Germline V gene lookup returns CDR1 MNHNY and CDR2 SVGAGI (reference sequence). The CDR3 extends over 16 amino acids. The CDR3 region has the DNA TGTGCCAGCAGTTTCTCTAGCGGGGGTGGAGCAGATACGCAGTATTTT. Its protein is CASSFSSGGGADTQYF.

This clone is a singleton in its sample. The chain recombines TRBV11-2 with TRBJ1-2, with D uncertain. From germline, CDR1 is SGHAT and CDR2 FQNNGV. V was pared by 6 bases and J by 5 bases, with 16 bases between. The length of the CDR3 is 14 residues. This chain's CDR3 is CASSGGGVWYGYTF. The CDR3, as DNA: TGTGCCAGCAGTGGAGGAGGAGTCTGGTATGGCTACACCTTC.

The V call is TRBV7-3, the J call TRBJ2-2; TRBD2 matches at 9 bases. The ends lost 6 bases at V and 0 bases at J; junction bases unmatched: 8. This CDR3 is built from 17 residues. Per the germline V gene, CDR1 is SGHTA and CDR2 is FQGTGA. This CDR3 reads CASRQDGGGANTGELFF. The CDR3 region has the DNA TGTGCCAGCAGGCAAGATGGCGGGGGGGCGAACACCGGGGAGCTGTTTTTT.

V gene TRBV7-9 combines with J gene TRBJ1-2; D not resolved. Germline lookup yields CDR1 SEHNR and CDR2 FQNEAQ (reference sequence). The V end lost 3 bases, the J end lost 4 bases, and 9 bases lay between the germline ends. This CDR3 is built from 13 residues. This CDR3 reads CASSFAAGYGYTF. The DNA for the CDR3 is TGTGCCAGCAGCTTCGCCGCAGGCTATGGCTACACCTTC.

J is TRBJ2-3 and V is TRBV19, with a possible D match to TRBD1 (6 bases). CDR1 and CDR2 from the germline V gene are LNHDA and SQIVND (reference sequence). This CDR3 spans 15 amino acids. V was shortened by 4 bases and J by 1 base, with 12 bases between the two germline ends. The CDR3 protein is CASSTPDSGTDTQYF. The CDR3 DNA reads TGTGCCAGTAGTACCCCGGACAGTGGCACAGATACGCAGTATTTT. The full variable domain, in which reference TRBV19 and TRBJ2-3 provide the parts outside the CDR3, is DGGITQSPKYLFRKEGQNVTLSCEQNLNHDAMYWYRQDPGQGLRLIYYSQIVNDFQKGDIAEGYSVSREKKESFPLTVTSAQKNPTAFYLCASSTPDSGTDTQYFGPGTRLTVL.

The chain has TRBV12-3 or TRBV12-4 and TRBJ1-2; D possibly corresponds to TRBD1 (6 bases). CDR3 length: 12 residues. V shed 7 bases and J shed 7 bases, with 13 bases lying between them. The CDR3, as DNA: TGTGCCAGCACCTTGGGGGCGTCTGGCTACACCTTC. This codes for CASTLGASGYTF.

Ten or more counts support this clone. The chain uses TRBV9 and TRBJ2-1; D perhaps matches TRBD2 (5 bases). The V and J ends lost 5 bases and 4 bases respectively, with 22 bases between them. The CDR3 consists of 17 residues. Germline V gene lookup returns CDR1 SGDLS and CDR2 YYNGEE. The CDR3 region is CASSATGGNGMYNEQFF. CDR3 DNA sequence: TGTGCCAGCAGTGCCACCGGAGGAAATGGAATGTACAATGAGCAGTTCTTC.

V is TRBV27 and J is TRBJ2-7; possible D gene TRBD1, 5 bases. The CDR3 runs 13 residues. Germline CDR1 and CDR2: MNHEY and SMNVEV (reference sequence). V dropped 6 bases and J dropped 4 bases, with 13 bases sitting between them. Written as DNA, the CDR3 is TGTGCCAGCAGCCAGGGATCAACGTACGAGCAGTACTTC. Translating it yields CASSQGSTYEQYF.

J is TRBJ1-2 and V is TRBV11-2; D call uncertain. The CDR3 sequence is 11 residues long. Germline values: CDR1 SGHAT, CDR2 FQNNGV. The V end lost 5 bases, the J end lost 5 bases, and 6 bases lay between the germline ends. This chain's CDR3 is CASSQAYGYTF. The CDR3 DNA reads as TGTGCCAGCAGCCAAGCTTATGGCTACACCTTC.

This clone was observed a handful of times. The chain recombines TRBV11-3 with TRBJ2-5; 13 positions match TRBD2. Germline CDR1 and CDR2: SGHNT and YENEEA. V was clipped by 4 bases and J by 2 bases; unmatched bases: 1. The CDR3 runs to 15 residues. The CDR3 DNA follows: TGTGCCAGCAGCTGGGGACTAGCGGGACAAGAGACCCAGTACTTC. Translation gives CASSWGLAGQETQYF.

The rearrangement joins TRBV5-5 to TRBJ2-7, with 14 bases that match TRBD2. Germline CDR1 is SGHKS and CDR2 is YYEKEE (reference sequence). This CDR3 contains 16 residues. The J segment lost 3 bases and the V segment lost 4 bases, leaving 6 bases of the junction unmatched. CDR3 in amino acids: CASSLTGTSGGYEQYF. For the CDR3, the DNA is TGTGCCAGCAGCCTAACCGGGACTAGCGGGGGCTACGAGCAGTACTTC.